This T cell receptor (beta chain) came from a study of Ad26.COV2.S vaccination and SARS-CoV-2 variants. About this clone itself: Its target is unknown.

The treatment: around 19 received Ad26.COV2.S at low or high dose, single or two shots; about 5 received placebo; per-sample allocation not given. Day 63 after the first vaccine or placebo injection was the time point for sampling. This person who donated was an adult of 18-55 years in Boston. The administered vaccine (an Ad26 vector) expressed Wuhan-strain SARS-CoV-2 spike. Libraries were prepared by immunoSEQ multiplex PCR; TCRdb keeps only in-frame clonotypes and omits some of them. The data hold some 300,000 clones, with approximately 86% observed a single time. Study results and limitations: There was a possibility that the TCR breadth and depth analyses underestimated total T cell responses.

Between the trimmed V and J ends, which lost 4 bases and 2 bases, there was a span of 13 bases. CDR3 length: 15 amino acids. CDR1 is LNHDA, CDR2 SQIVND, per germline (reference sequence). J is TRBJ2-3 and V is TRBV19; possible D gene TRBD1, 5 bases. The sequence was collected from a person aged 18-60 years who received the Ad26.COV2.S COVID-19 vaccine or a placebo. This specimen was peripheral blood, taken in a trial of Ad26.COV2.S vaccine versus placebo. The chain's CDR3 is CASSNPKGATDTQYF. The CDR3 DNA sequence: TGTGCCAGTAGTAATCCAAAAGGGGCCACAGATACGCAGTATTTT.